The 21 T cell receptor beta chains below were found in one sample sequenced in a study of memory CD4+ T cells and cytomegalovirus serostatus. Single viable CD3+CD4+CD8-CD45RO+ cells were sorted as the memory CD4+ T cells. Sequencing was performed with immunoSEQ multiplex PCR; in TCRdb, only in-frame clones are kept and a portion is missing. The sample holds fewer than 90,000 clones; about 78% are singletons and the top ten take 2.5% to 3%. The sample taken for sequencing was memory CD4+ T cells from blood. These receptors all stem from an adult in good health and CMV-seropositive.

This rearrangement joins TRBV14 to TRBJ2-7; TRBD2 matches 7 bases. Germline V gene data show CDR1 as SGHDN and CDR2 as FVKESK. Trimming cost V 1 base and J 6 bases; bases outside gene matches: 9. The CDR3 totals 15 residues. The CDR3 DNA follows: TGTGCCAGCAGCCAAGCGTCGCGGGAGTTCACCGAGCAGTACGTC. This codes for CASSQASREFTEQYV.

This clone appeared once. This chain connects TRBV7-2 to TRBJ1-3; D unclear. This CDR3 is 15 amino acids long. V shed 2 bases and J shed 0 bases, with 8 bases lying between them. In germline, CDR1 is SGHTA, CDR2 FQGNSA. The CDR3: CASSLNGASGNTIYF. CDR3 in DNA: TGTGCCAGCAGCTTAAATGGCGCCTCTGGAAACACCATATATTTT.

The chain recombines TRBV10-1 with TRBJ2-3; no definite D call. This CDR3 comprises 15 residues. Germline CDR1 is WNHNN and CDR2 is SYGVQD (reference sequence). V gave up 4 bases and J gave up 0 bases, with 11 bases separating them. CDR3 sequence reads: CASSGLDPSTDTQYF. The CDR3 DNA reads as TGCGCCAGCAGTGGCCTAGACCCTAGCACAGATACGCAGTATTTT.

In nucleotides, the CDR3 is TGTGCCAGCTCATACCCGACAGGTGAAGGGACCCCGTATGAAGCTTTCTTT. Protein: CASSYPTGEGTPYEAFF. This sequence joins TRBV18 and TRBJ1-1, with a possible D match to TRBD1 (6 bases). Germline V CDR1 and CDR2: KGHSH, LQKENI. The CDR3 length is 17 residues. V was cut by 5 bases and J by 7 bases, with 26 bases left in between.

The V gene is TRBV5-1, the J gene TRBJ1-2, with 7 bases fitting TRBD1. Losses at the gene ends were 2 bases for V and 5 bases for J; bases not matched to a gene: 9. The CDR3 is made up of 15 amino acids. Germline V CDR1 and CDR2: SGHRS, YFSETQ. CDR3 in DNA: TGCGCCAGCAGCTTCGAGGGTGGGACAGCTTATGGCTACACCTTC. It yields the protein CASSFEGGTAYGYTF.

The rearrangement joins TRBV2 to TRBJ2-1, with D tentatively TRBD1 (5 bases). Germline V CDR1 and CDR2: SNHLY, FYNNEI. Trimming took off 8 bases at V and 7 bases at J, with 12 bases between the two ends. CDR3 length equals 12 residues. The CDR3 is CASFYRPNEQFF. Written as DNA, the CDR3 is TGTGCCAGCTTCTACAGGCCTAATGAGCAGTTCTTC.

The J gene is TRBJ2-1, the V gene TRBV13, with 7 bases aligning to TRBD2. This CDR3 has 13 residues. The V gene's germline CDR1 is PRHDT and CDR2 FYEKMQ (reference sequence). Trimming at V came to 3 bases and at J to 7 bases, leaving 3 bases not matched to a gene. The CDR3 sequence is CASSFRAGNEQFF. Written as DNA, the CDR3 is TGTGCCAGCAGCTTTAGAGCGGGGAATGAGCAGTTCTTC. Full variable domain (rest looked up from reference TRBV13 and TRBJ2-1): AAGVIQSPRHLIKEKRETATLKCYPIPRHDTVYWYQQGPGQDPQFLISFYEKMQSDKGSIPDRFSAQQFSDYHSELNMSSLELGDSALYFCASSFRAGNEQFFGPGTRLTVL.

The V gene is TRBV19, the J gene TRBJ1-2; no clear D gene. The ends were cut back, 2 bases at V and 8 bases at J, with 12 bases in the middle. Germline-derived CDR1 and CDR2 are LNHDA and SQIVND (reference sequence). The CDR3 has 13 amino acids. CDR3 DNA sequence: TGTGCCAGTAGTATACAAGAGAAAGGAGGCTACACCTTC. It specifies CASSIQEKGGYTF.

The genes are TRBV10-3 and TRBJ2-7; D uncertain. The CDR3 has 13 residues. V was cut by 2 bases and J by 0 bases, with 5 bases left in between. Germline V gene data show CDR1 as ENHRY and CDR2 as SYGVKD. The CDR3 region is CAISELDSYEQYF. CDR3 sequence (DNA): TGTGCCATCAGTGAGCTGGACTCCTACGAGCAGTACTTC.

This chain uses TRBV5-1 with TRBJ2-3; D unclear. The V and J ends lost 5 bases and 2 bases respectively, with 9 bases between them. This CDR3 region has 13 residues. In germline, CDR1 is SGHRS, CDR2 YFSETQ. The CDR3 DNA reads as TGCGCCAGCAGTGTGGGCTCCACAGATACGCAGTATTTT. This encodes CASSVGSTDTQYF.

V usage is TRBV25-1 and J usage is TRBJ1-2; tentatively, D is TRBD1 (5 bases). Trimming pared 6 bases from V and 7 bases from J, leaving 15 bases between. This CDR3 region has 13 residues. Germline loops: CDR1 MGHDK, CDR2 SYGVNS. The CDR3 DNA reads TGTGCCAGCAGCCCGGGGGGGGGTCGTGGCTACACCTTC. This gives the protein CASSPGGGRGYTF.

V gene TRBV10-3 combines with J gene TRBJ2-3; 10 nucleotides match TRBD2. Germline CDR1 and CDR2: ENHRY and SYGVKD. V shed 6 bases, J shed 2 bases, and the junction held 2 bases outside the gene matches. This CDR3 comprises 14 residues. CDR3 amino acids: CAISLAGVTDTQYF. The CDR3 DNA reads TGTGCCATCAGCCTAGCGGGGGTCACAGATACGCAGTATTTT.

This clone was seen more than once but under ten times. The rearrangement joins TRBV5-6 to TRBJ1-2; D is unclear. Germline CDR1 reads SGHDT; CDR2 reads YYEEEE. The V end lost 1 base, the J end lost 6 bases, and 13 bases lay between the germline ends. The CDR3 sequence is 14 residues long. This CDR3 is CASSLFGEMDGYTF. In DNA form, the CDR3 reads TGTGCCAGCAGCTTGTTTGGGGAAATGGATGGCTACACCTTC. The full variable domain, rest sourced from reference TRBV5-6 and TRBJ1-2, is DAGVTQSPTHLIKTRGQQVTLRCSPKSGHDTVSWYQQALGQGPQFIFQYYEEEERQRGNFPDRFSGHQFPNYSSELNVNALLLGDSALYLCASSLFGEMDGYTFGSGTRLTVV.

The CDR3 loop is CASSPSTVNTEAFF. CDR3 DNA: TGCGCCAGCAGCCCGTCTACAGTGAACACTGAAGCTTTCTTT. The chain employs TRBV4-1 and TRBJ1-1; unclear D gene. Per the germline V gene, CDR1 is MGHRA and CDR2 is YSYEKL. V dropped 4 bases and J dropped 0 bases, with 9 bases sitting between them. The CDR3 is made up of 14 amino acids.

The chain recombines TRBV5-6 with TRBJ1-2, with a possible D match to TRBD1 (6 bases). Deletions cut 2 bases from V and 7 bases from J, with 15 bases between. The CDR3 totals 14 residues. CDR1 SGHDT and CDR2 YYEEEE come from the germline V gene. For the CDR3, the DNA is TGTGCCAGCAGCTTCTCCGGGACACCTTCTGGCTACACCTTC. Translating gives CASSFSGTPSGYTF. Based on the CDR3 plus reference TRBV5-6 and TRBJ1-2, the full variable domain is DAGVTQSPTHLIKTRGQQVTLRCSPKSGHDTVSWYQQALGQGPQFIFQYYEEEERQRGNFPDRFSGHQFPNYSSELNVNALLLGDSALYLCASSFSGTPSGYTFGSGTRLTVV.

V is TRBV9 and J is TRBJ1-2; perhaps TRBD1 as D (5 bases). The V end lost 7 bases, the J end lost 2 bases, and 21 bases lay between the germline ends. Germline CDR1 reads SGDLS; CDR2 reads YYNGEE. The CDR3 has 16 amino acids. The CDR3 nucleotides read TGTGCCAGCGGCGAAGGGAGGGACGGAATAAACTATGGCTACACCTTC. It codes for CASGEGRDGINYGYTF. The whole variable domain, filled in from reference TRBV9 and TRBJ1-2, reads DSGVTQTPKHLITATGQRVTLRCSPRSGDLSVYWYQQSLDQGLQFLIQYYNGEERAKGNILERFSAQQFPDLHSELNLSSLELGDSALYFCASGEGRDGINYGYTFGSGTRLTVV.

The V gene is TRBV7-2, the J gene TRBJ2-3, with D maybe TRBD2 (6 bases). The CDR3 is 14 residues long. The V and J ends lost 2 bases and 5 bases respectively, with 11 bases between them. Germline assignment: CDR1 SGHTA and CDR2 FQGNSA. As DNA, the CDR3 is TGTGCCAGCAGCTTAAATAGCGGTGGAGATACGCAGTATTTT. Residues: CASSLNSGGDTQYF.

The CDR3 coding sequence is TGTGCCAGCAGTGCTAGCGTGGATACGCAGTATTTT. This translates into CASSASVDTQYF. The chain employs TRBV2 and TRBJ2-3, with D possibly TRBD2 on 6 matching bases. With 4 bases removed from V and 6 bases from J, the gap between germline ends came to 8 bases. The CDR3 sequence is 12 residues long. Looked up from germline, CDR1 is SNHLY and CDR2 is FYNNEI.

The genes are TRBV7-2 and TRBJ2-1, with TRBD2 matching over 7 bases. Germline lookup yields CDR1 SGHTA and CDR2 FQGNSA. The CDR3 totals 14 residues. Trimming took 0 bases from V and 9 from J; bases not matched to a gene: 5. CDR3 sequence: CASSLAGWEGEQFF. The CDR3 DNA reads as TGTGCCAGCAGCTTAGCGGGTTGGGAGGGTGAGCAGTTCTTC. Together with reference TRBV7-2 and TRBJ2-1, the CDR3 gives the full variable domain: GAGVSQSPSNKVTEKGKDVELRCDPISGHTALYWYRQSLGQGLEFLIYFQGNSAPDKSGLPSDRFSAERTGGSVSTLTIQRTQQEDSAVYLCASSLAGWEGEQFFGPGTRLTVL.

The chain employs TRBV29-1 and TRBJ1-2, with D perhaps TRBD1 (5 bases). Germline V gene sequence: CDR1 SQVTM, CDR2 ANQGSEA. V was clipped by 6 bases and J by 10 bases, with 18 bases between them. The CDR3 is 12 residues long. CDR3 DNA sequence: TGCAGCGTCGAGAGGTTGGGGGAAGACTACACCTTC. Translated, it gives CSVERLGEDYTF.

The chain has TRBV12-5 and TRBJ1-2; possibly TRBD1 for D (5 bases). Trimming removed 5 bases from V and 4 bases from J, with 14 bases in between. The CDR3 is 14 amino acids. Germline V lookup: CDR1 LGHNT, CDR2 FRNRAP. The CDR3 DNA follows: TGTGCTAGTGGTCCACTCAGGGAGCTCTATGGCTACACCTTC. This codes for CASGPLRELYGYTF.